This T cell receptor beta chain was observed in a study of T cells in localized non-small cell lung cancer (dated by TCRdb to the early 2020s). In the study overall: T cell repertoires of fewer than 250 early-stage NSCLC patients were analyzed, with tumors being compared against uninvolved tumor-adjacent lungs. A mean age of approximately 70 years was recorded for the NSCLC patients, of whom 129 were male and 85 to 110 were female. The cohort comprised under 250 treatment-naïve NSCLC patients with resected, localized lung tumors.

The study at large found these results: Because of the exploratory design, TCR variables were selected using unadjusted p-values without false-discovery rate correction. A median of 57 of the top 100 tumor clones were detected in paired uninvolved adjacent lung, and around 30 of these tumor clones were also found among the top 100 clones of the paired uninvolved adjacent lung. Longer overall survival was associated with higher T cell density in blood, whereas shorter survival was associated with higher clonality in adjacent lung. Because multi-region tumor sequencing was not performed, intratumor heterogeneity could not be ruled out. The highest T cell clonality was observed in uninvolved tumor-adjacent lung, where clonality exceeded that of tumor, suggesting that antigenic responses were more focused in uninvolved tumor-adjacent lung.

CDR1 and CDR2 were assigned from the germline V gene as SGHTA and FQGNSA. V is clipped by 3 bases and J by 5 bases, and the sequence between their germline boundaries is 16 bases long. From the cysteine up to the phenylalanine, the CDR3 has a length of 15 residues. CDR3 DNA is the only sequence kept; it has 45 bases, read in frame from the first base. At diagnosis, tumor, uninvolved tumor-adjacent lung and peripheral blood were collected and then preserved as a mix of FFPE and fresh-frozen material. For TCR repertoire profiling, blood samples were analyzed in the form of peripheral blood mononuclear cells. Notes on this clone: Which antigen it targets is not known. No base quality information exists; no much larger clone differs at one position.

TCR beta CDR3 regions were sequenced from DNA using the immunoSEQ Assay. Under the source paper's analysis protocol: T cell density was computed as TCR beta template counts normalized to usable DNA estimated by amplifying housekeeping genes. Using the preseqR package, richness was estimated by extrapolating to 120,000 templates for tissue samples and 400,000 templates for PBMC samples. Clonality was calculated as one minus Pielou's evenness. To identify tissue-enriched TCRs, differential abundance testing was run on productive amino-acid clonotypes with a minimum total count of 5 and an alpha of 0.1. The Jaccard Index and the Morisita Overlap Index were used to quantify repertoire overlap between compartments. TCR beta CDR3s were clustered by GLIPH together with public tetramer-defined viral CDR3s, and at least three viral sequences plus V-gene enrichment were required for viral motifs. TCRdb mirrors the immuneACCESS table, restricted to in-frame sequences. Some clones are absent from its copies; in checked studies, under half trace to an unresolved V gene, and the reason for the others is unknown. V and J calls and clone size are copied from that table; D and trimming were computed from the DNA. Present in this sample are roughly 30,000 clones, about 80% of which were seen just once. Of the sample, approximately 5.7% is held by the ten largest clones.

Rearrangement joined TRBV7-2 to TRBJ1-1, with the D gene too uncertain to name. This sequence originates from a man aged 35-75 years with stage III lung adenocarcinoma. Sequenced here: peripheral blood mononuclear cells, sampled before any cancer treatment. CDR3 protein: CASSLLTPPLTEAFF. Here is the DNA: TGTGCCAGCAGCTTGTTGACTCCCCCGTTGACTGAAGCTTTCTTT.